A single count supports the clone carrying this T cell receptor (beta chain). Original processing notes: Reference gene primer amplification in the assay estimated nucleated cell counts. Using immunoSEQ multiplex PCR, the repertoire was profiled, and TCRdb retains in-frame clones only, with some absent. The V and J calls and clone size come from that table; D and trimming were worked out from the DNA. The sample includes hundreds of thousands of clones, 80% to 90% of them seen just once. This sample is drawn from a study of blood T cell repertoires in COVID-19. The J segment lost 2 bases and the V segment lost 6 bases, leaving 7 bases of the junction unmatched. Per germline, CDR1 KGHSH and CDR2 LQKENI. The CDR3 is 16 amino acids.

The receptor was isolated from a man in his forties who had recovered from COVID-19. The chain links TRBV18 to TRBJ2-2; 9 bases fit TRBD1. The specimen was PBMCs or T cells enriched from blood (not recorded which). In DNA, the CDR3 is TGTGCCAGCTCGGCCGGGACAGGGATAAACACCGGGGAGCTGTTTTTT. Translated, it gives CASSAGTGINTGELFF.